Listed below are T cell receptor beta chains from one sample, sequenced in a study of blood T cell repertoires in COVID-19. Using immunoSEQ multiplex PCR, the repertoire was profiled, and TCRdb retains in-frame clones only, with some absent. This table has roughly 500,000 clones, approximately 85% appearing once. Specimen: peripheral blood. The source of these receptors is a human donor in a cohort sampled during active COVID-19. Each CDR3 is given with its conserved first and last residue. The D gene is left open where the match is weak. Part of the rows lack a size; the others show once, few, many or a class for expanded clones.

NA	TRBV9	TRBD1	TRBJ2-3	TGTGCCAGCAGCCCCCGGACAGGGGCTAGCACAGATACGCAGTATTTT	CASSPRTGASTDTQYF
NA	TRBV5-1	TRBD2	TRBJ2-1	TGCGCCAGCAGCCTAGAGGTTAGCGGGACCTACAATGAGCAGTTCTTC	CASSLEVSGTYNEQFF
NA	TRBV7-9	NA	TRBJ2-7	TGTGCCAGCAGCTCGTGGACTCACTACGAGCAGTACTTC	CASSSWTHYEQYF
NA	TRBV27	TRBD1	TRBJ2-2	TGTGCCAGCAGTCTAAGAGGGACAGGGGATGGGGAGCTGTTTTTT	CASSLRGTGDGELFF
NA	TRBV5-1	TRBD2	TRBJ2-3	TGCGCCAGCAGCTTGGGTAGCGGGGTACTCACAGATACGCAGTATTTT	CASSLGSGVLTDTQYF
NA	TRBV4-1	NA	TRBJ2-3	TGCGCCAGCAGCCGACCCACCGGGACACGGGTTCATACAGATACGCAGTATTTT	CASSRPTGTRVHTDTQYF
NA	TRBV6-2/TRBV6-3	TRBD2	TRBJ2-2	TGTGCCAGCAGTCCCGGACTAGCGGGAGTCGCCGGGGAGCTGTTTTTT	CASSPGLAGVAGELFF
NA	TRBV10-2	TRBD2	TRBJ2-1	TGCGCCAGCAGTACCTCGCGGGAGAAGTCCTACAATGAGCAGTTCTTC	CASSTSREKSYNEQFF
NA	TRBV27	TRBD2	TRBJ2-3	TGTGCCAGCAGTTTGGCGGGAGGGTACACAGATACGCAGTATTTT	CASSLAGGYTDTQYF
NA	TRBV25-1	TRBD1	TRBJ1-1	TGTGCCAGCAGTGAGACAGGGGTCGGAACTGAAGCTTTCTTT	CASSETGVGTEAFF
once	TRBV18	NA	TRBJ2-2	TGTGCCAGCTCAAATCGGGAGTACAACACCGGGGAGCTGTTTTTT	CASSNREYNTGELFF
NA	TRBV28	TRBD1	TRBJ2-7	TGTGCCAGCAGTTTCTACAGGGGCACCTACGAGCAGTACTTC	CASSFYRGTYEQYF
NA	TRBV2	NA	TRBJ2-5	TGTGCCAGCAGTATTTCGGAGACCCAGTACTTC	CASSISETQYF
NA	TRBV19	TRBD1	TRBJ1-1	TGTGCCAGTAGTAGGAGGGACAGACTTGAAGCTTTCTTT	CASSRRDRLEAFF
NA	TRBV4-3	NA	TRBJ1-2	TGCGCCAGCAGCCAAGCTTGGGGGCTAAGTGGCTACACCTTC	CASSQAWGLSGYTF
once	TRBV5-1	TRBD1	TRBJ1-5	TGCGCCAGCAGCGTGGGTCCCAGGGGGCGAAATCAGCCCCAGCATTTT	CASSVGPRGRNQPQHF
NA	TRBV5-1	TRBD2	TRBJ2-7	TGCGCCAGCAGCTTGAATCTAGCGGGGACCTACGAGCAGTACTTC	CASSLNLAGTYEQYF
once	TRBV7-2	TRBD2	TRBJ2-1	TGTGCCAGCAGCCGCCTCGGACTAGCGGAACCCTACAATGAGCAGTTCTTC	CASSRLGLAEPYNEQFF
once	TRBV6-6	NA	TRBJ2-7	TGTGCCAGCACGGTTGCTGACAGCTCCTACGAGCAGTACTTC	CASTVADSSYEQYF
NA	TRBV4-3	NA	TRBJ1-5	TGCGCCAGCAGTCAAGACCGTAATCAGCCCCAGCATTTT	CASSQDRNQPQHF
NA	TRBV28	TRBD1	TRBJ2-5	TGTGCCAGCAGTCAATCAGGGGGCGCAGAGACCCAGTACTTC	CASSQSGGAETQYF
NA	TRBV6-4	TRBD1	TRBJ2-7	TGTGCCAGCAGTCGAGACTCTTTGGACAGGGCCCCCTACGAGCAGTACTTC	CASSRDSLDRAPYEQYF
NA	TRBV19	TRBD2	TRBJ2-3	TGTGCCAGTAGGGCGGGAGGGGTTACTAGCACAGATACGCAGTATTTT	CASRAGGVTSTDTQYF
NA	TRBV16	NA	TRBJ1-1	TGTGCCAGCAGCCAATTCGGCAGGGGATACACTGAAGCTTTCTTT	CASSQFGRGYTEAFF
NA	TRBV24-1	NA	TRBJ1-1	TGTGCCACCAGTGACGTACCGGACAGAGAAGGGATGAACACTGAAGCTTTCTTT	CATSDVPDREGMNTEAFF
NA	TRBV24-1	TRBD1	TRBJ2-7	TGTGCCACCAGTGACGCAACCGGGACAGGGAGTTTGTACGAGCAGTACTTC	CATSDATGTGSLYEQYF
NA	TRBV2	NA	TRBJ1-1	TGTGCCAGCAGTTACCCTACAGGGCGCTACACTGAAGCTTTCTTT	CASSYPTGRYTEAFF
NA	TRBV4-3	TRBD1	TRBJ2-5	TGCGCCAGCAGCCAAGAACGACTGGGACAGGGGCAAGAGACCCAGTACTTC	CASSQERLGQGQETQYF
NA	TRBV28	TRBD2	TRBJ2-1	TGTGCCAGCAGACTCGGACTAGCGGGAATATCGCTTTACAATGAGCAGTTCTTC	CASRLGLAGISLYNEQFF
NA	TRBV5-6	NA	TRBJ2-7	TGTGCCAGCACCTTCTACTCCGGAGGGTACGAGCAGTACTTC	CASTFYSGGYEQYF
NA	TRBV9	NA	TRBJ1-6	TGTGCCAGCAGCGCATTGACAGGTGGGAATTCACCCCTCCACTTT	CASSALTGGNSPLHF
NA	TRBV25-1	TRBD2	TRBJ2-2	TGTGCCAGCAGCGATACCGGGACTACTACCGGGGAGCTGTTTTTT	CASSDTGTTTGELFF
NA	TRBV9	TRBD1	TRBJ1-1	TGTGCCAGCAGCGAGGACAGGGGAGGGGACACTGAAGCTTTCTTT	CASSEDRGGDTEAFF
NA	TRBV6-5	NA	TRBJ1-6	TGTGCCAGCAGACAGGAGAGCTCCTATAATTCACCCCTCCACTTT	CASRQESSYNSPLHF
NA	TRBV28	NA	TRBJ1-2	TGTGCCAGCAGTTTATCGAACAGGGCCTACACCTTC	CASSLSNRAYTF
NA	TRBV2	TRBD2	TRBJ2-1	TGTGCCAGCAGGGCTAGCGGGAGGAATGAGCAGTTCTTC	CASRASGRNEQFF
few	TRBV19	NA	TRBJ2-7	TGTGCCAGTAGTATAGATACGGTTAGAGACTTCAAGTGGCAGTACTTC	CASSIDTVRDFKWQYF